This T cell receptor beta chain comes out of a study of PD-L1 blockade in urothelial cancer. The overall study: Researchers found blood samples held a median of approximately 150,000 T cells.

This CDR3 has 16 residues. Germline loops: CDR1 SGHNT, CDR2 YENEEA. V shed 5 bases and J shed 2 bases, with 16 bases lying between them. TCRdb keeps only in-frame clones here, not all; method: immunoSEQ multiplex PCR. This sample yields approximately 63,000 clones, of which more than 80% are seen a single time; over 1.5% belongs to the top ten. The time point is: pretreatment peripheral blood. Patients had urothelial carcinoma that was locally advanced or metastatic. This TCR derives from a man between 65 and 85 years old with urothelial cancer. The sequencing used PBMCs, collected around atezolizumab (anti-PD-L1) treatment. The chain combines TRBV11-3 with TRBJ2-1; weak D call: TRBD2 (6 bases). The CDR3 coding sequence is TGTGCCAGCAGCCCAGGCGGGACTGCAACCTACAATGAGCAGTTCTTC. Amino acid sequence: CASSPGGTATYNEQFF.